Included here is one T cell receptor beta chain sequence, with context. Antigen: not known. The CDR3 length is 13 residues. Looked up from germline, CDR1 is MNHEY and CDR2 is SMNVEV (reference sequence). Trimming pared 6 bases from V and 5 bases from J, leaving 13 bases between. TCRdb ran MiXCR on the RT-PCR reads and lists one entry per CDR3 protein. The sample includes some 300,000 distinct CDR3 sequences, approximately 20% of them seen just once. This entry is derived from a study of response to subunit inactivated influenza vaccine. Study conclusions and caveats: New T cells are recruited in small numbers by each seasonal influenza vaccination, according to the authors' suggestion.

The material was PBMCs from blood, obtained 21 months after vaccination. V gene TRBV27 combines with J gene TRBJ2-5; D possibly corresponds to TRBD1 (6 bases). This receptor was identified in a man between 50 and 70 years old who received an inactivated influenza vaccine. The CDR3 DNA follows: TGTGCCAGCAGGGAGTGGGGGCGCGAGACCCAGTACTTC. Residues: CASREWGRETQYF.